This T cell receptor beta chain derives from a study of identical twins. General study findings and limits: Shared out-of-frame alpha sequences (those common to twins) showed excess low generation probability. Zero-insertion findings could be partly confounded by invariant cells (MAIT and iNKT cells).

The CDR3 has 12 amino acids. V lost 3 bases and J 6 bases, leaving 7 bases between the germline ends. Germline lookup yields CDR1 KGHSH and CDR2 LQKENI. TCRdb re-derived calls from the 5' RACE reads in MiXCR, one entry per CDR3 protein. The sample shows some 330,000 distinct CDR3 sequences, around 9% of them seen only once. Details on this clonotype: Its specificity is not known.

The specimen was naive T cells sorted from blood. This clonotype was obtained from a woman between 45 and 60 years old in good health. The genes are TRBV18 and TRBJ2-3, with D hard to call. CDR3 nucleotide sequence: TGTGCCAGCTCACCTTCAGCGGATACGCAGTATTTT. Its protein product is CASSPSADTQYF.